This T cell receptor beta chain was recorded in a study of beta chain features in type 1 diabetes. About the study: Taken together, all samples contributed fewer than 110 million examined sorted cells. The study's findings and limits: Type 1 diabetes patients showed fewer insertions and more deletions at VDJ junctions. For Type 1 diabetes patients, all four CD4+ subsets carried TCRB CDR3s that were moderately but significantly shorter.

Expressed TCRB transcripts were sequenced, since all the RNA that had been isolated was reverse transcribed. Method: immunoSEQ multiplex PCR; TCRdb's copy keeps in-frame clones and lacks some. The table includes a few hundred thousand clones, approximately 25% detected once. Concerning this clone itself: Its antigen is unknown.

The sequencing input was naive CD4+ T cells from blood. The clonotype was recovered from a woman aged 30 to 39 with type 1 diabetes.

Here the CDR3 DNA reads TGTGCCAGCAGTGCCCCAGGTAGCGGGGCCTACAATGAGCAGTTCTTC. Amino acid sequence: CASSAPGSGAYNEQFF. The gene calls are TRBV6-1 and TRBJ2-1, with 8 positions matching TRBD2. Losses at the gene ends were 4 bases for V and 2 bases for J; bases not matched to a gene: 7. From germline, CDR1 is MNHNS and CDR2 SASEGT. The CDR3 has 16 residues.